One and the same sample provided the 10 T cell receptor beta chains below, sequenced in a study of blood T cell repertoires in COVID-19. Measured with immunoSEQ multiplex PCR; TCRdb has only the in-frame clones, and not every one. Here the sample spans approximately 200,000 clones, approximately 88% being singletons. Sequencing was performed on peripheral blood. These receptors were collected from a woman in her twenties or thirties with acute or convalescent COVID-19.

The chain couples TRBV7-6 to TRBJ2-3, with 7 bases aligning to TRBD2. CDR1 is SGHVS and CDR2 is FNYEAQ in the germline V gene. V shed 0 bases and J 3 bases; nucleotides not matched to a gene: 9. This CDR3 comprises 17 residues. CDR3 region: CASSLASAGVTTDTQYF. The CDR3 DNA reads TGTGCCAGCAGCTTAGCTAGCGCGGGAGTAACGACAGATACGCAGTATTTT.

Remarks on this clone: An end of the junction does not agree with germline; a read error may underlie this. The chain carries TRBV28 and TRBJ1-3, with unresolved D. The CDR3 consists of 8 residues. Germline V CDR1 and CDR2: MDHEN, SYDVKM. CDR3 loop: CASSLGIF. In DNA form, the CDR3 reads TGTGCCAGCAGTTTGGGCATTTTT.

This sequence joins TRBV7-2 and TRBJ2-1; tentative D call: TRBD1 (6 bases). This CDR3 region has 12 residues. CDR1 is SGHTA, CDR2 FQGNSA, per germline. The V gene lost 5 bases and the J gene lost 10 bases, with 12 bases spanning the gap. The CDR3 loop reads CASSLLGGEQFF. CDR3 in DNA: TGTGCCAGCAGCCTATTAGGGGGAGAGCAGTTCTTC.

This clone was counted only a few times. The CDR3 DNA follows: TGTGCCAGCAGCTTAGCGACTAGCGGATACAATGAGCAGTTCTTC. Its protein product is CASSLATSGYNEQFF. The V and J genes are TRBV11-3 and TRBJ2-1; the match to TRBD2 covers 9 bases. The CDR3 loop spans 15 amino acids. Losses at the gene ends were 1 base for V and 4 bases for J; bases not matched to a gene: 2. Germline V lookup: CDR1 SGHNT, CDR2 YENEEA.

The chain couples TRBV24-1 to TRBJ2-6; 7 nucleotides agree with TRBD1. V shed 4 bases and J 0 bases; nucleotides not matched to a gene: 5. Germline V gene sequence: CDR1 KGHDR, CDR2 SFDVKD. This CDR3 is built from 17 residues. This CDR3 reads CATSDLDRSSGANVLTF. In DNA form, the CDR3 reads TGTGCCACCAGTGACCTGGACAGGAGCTCTGGGGCCAACGTCCTGACTTTC.

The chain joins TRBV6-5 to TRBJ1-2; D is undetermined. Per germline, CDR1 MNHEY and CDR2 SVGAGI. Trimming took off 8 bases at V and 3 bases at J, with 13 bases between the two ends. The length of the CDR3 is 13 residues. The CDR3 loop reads CASSETGYYGYTF. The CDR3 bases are TGTGCCAGCTCAGAAACGGGGTACTATGGCTACACCTTC.

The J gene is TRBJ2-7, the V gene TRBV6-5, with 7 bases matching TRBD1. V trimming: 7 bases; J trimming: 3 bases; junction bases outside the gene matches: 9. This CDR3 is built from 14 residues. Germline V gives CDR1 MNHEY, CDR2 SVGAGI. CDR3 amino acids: CASTHGAGGYEQYF. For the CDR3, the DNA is TGTGCCAGCACCCACGGGGCAGGGGGCTACGAGCAGTACTTC.

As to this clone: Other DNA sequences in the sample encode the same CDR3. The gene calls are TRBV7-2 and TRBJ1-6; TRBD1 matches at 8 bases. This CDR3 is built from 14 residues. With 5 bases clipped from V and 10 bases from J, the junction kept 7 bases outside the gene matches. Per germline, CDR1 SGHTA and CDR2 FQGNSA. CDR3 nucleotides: TGTGCCAGCAGCCCAGGACAGGGTGGCTCACCCCTCCACTTT. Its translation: CASSPGQGGSPLHF.

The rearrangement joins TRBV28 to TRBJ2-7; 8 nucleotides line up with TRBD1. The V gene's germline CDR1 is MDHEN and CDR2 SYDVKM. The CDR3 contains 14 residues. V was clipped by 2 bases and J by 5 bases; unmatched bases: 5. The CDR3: CASSLPGDRHEQYF. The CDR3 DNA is TGTGCCAGCAGTTTACCCGGGGACAGGCACGAGCAGTACTTC.

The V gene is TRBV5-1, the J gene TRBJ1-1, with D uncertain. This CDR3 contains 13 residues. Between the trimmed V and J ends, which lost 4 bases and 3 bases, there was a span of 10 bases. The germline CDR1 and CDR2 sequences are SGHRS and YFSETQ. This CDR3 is CASSLKTDTEAFF. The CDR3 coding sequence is TGCGCCAGCAGCCTAAAAACGGACACTGAAGCTTTCTTT.